This TCR beta chain comes out of a study of cytomegalovirus exposure and HLA in healthy donors. Study-wide results and limits: The finding came from a later analysis; first-cohort TCR clusters tended to co-occur in the 130 or so validation repertoires. In vitro experiments confirmed that a few CMV-associated chains were specific for CMV antigens. Associated with cytomegalovirus, according to the listing, were around 160 TCR beta chains.

Data came from immunoSEQ multiplex PCR; TCRdb stores just in-frame clones and leaves some out. The table shows more than 140,000 clones, with approximately 88% occurring only once. On this clone: Antigen specificity is unknown.

Trimming removed 3 bases at V and 3 bases at J, with 17 bases between. Germline-derived CDR1 and CDR2 are MGHRA and YSYEKL. The CDR3 is 16 amino acids. The validation cohort, a group of more than 95 subjects, included the donors and was separate from the roughly 670-subject first cohort. This clonotype was sampled from a woman aged 18-29 years in good health and CMV-seropositive. Sequencing input: PBMCs. The genes are TRBV4-1 and TRBJ2-5; tentatively, D is TRBD2 (6 bases). The chain's CDR3 is CASSQRVVGTEETQYF. CDR3 in DNA: TGCGCCAGCAGCCAGCGAGTCGTAGGGACTGAAGAGACCCAGTACTTC.